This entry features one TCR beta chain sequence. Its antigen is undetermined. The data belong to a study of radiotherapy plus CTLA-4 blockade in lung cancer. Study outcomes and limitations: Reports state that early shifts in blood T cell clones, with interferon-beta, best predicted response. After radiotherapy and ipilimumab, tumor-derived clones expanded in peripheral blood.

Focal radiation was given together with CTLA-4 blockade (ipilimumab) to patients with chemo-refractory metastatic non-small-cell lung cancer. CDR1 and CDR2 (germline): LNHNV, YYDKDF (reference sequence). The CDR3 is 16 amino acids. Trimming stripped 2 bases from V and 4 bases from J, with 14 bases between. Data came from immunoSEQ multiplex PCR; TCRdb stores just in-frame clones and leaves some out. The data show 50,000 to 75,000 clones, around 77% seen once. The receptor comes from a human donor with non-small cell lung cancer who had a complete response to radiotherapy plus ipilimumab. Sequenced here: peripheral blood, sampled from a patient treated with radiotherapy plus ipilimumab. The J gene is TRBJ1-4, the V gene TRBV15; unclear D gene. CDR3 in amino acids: CATSRPLTPGNEKLFF. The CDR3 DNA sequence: TGTGCCACCAGCAGACCACTGACGCCTGGTAATGAAAAACTGTTTTTT.